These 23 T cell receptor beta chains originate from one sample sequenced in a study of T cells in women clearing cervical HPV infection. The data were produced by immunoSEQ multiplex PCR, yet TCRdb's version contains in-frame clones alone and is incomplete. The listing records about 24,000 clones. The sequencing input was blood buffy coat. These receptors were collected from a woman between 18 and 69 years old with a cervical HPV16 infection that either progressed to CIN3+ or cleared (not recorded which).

CDR3 protein: CASQAYFNQPQHF. The part of the CDR3 DNA that was read is TGTGCCAGCCAAGCCTATTTCAATCAGCCC. J is TRBJ1-5 and V is TRBV25-1; D remains unclear. The read ends 3 residues shy of where the CDR3 ends; the end is completed using the germline J gene. This CDR3 contains 13 residues. The ends were cut back, 8 bases at V and 3 bases at J, with 11 bases in the middle. CDR1 is MGHDK and CDR2 is SYGVNS in the germline V gene.

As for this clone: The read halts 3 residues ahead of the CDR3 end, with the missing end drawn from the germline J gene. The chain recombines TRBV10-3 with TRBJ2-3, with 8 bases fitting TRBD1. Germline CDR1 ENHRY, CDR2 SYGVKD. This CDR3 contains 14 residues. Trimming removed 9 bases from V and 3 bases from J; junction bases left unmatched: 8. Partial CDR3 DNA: TGTGCCATGAACCGGGACAGGAGTACAGATACG. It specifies CAMNRDRSTDT. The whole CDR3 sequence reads CAMNRDRSTDTQYF.

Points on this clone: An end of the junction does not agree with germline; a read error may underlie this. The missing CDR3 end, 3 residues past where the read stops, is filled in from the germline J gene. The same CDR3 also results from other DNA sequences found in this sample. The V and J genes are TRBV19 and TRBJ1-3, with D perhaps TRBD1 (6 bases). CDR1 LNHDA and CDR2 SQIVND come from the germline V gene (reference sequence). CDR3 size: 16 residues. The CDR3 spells CASSISGQFSGNTIYF. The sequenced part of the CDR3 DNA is TGTGCCAGTAGTATATCCGGACAGTTCTCTGGAAACACT. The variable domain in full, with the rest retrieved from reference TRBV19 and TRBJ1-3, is DGGITQSPKYLFRKEGQNVTLSCEQNLNHDAMYWYRQDPGQGLRLIYYSQIVNDFQKGDIAEGYSVSREKKESFPLTVTSAQKNPTAFYLCASSISGQFSGNTIYFGEGSWLTVV.

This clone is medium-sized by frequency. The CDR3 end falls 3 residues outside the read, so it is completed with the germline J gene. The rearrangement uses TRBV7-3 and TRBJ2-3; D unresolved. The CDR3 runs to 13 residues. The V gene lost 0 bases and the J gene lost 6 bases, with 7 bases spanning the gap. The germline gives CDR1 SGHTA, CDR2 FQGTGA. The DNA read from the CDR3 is TGTGCCAGCAGCTTAACTGGTGCGGATACG. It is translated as CASSLTGADT. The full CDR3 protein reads CASSLTGADTQYF.

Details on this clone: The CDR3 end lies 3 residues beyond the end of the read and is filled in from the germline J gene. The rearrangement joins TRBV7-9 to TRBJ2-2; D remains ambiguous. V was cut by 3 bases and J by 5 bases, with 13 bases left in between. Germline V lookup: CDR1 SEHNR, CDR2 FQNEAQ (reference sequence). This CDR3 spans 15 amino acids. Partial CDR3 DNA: TGTGCCAGCAGCTTTCCGAGCACGGTAACCGGGGAG. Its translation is CASSFPSTVTGE. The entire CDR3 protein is CASSFPSTVTGELFF.

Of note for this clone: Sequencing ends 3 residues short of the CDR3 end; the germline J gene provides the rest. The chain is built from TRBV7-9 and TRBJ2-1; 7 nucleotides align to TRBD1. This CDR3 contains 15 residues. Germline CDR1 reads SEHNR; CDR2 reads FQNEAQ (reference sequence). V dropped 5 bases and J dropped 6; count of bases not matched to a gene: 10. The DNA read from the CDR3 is TGTGCCAGCAGCCAGCGGACAGGCAGTCCCAATGAG. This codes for CASSQRTGSPNE. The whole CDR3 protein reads CASSQRTGSPNEQFF.

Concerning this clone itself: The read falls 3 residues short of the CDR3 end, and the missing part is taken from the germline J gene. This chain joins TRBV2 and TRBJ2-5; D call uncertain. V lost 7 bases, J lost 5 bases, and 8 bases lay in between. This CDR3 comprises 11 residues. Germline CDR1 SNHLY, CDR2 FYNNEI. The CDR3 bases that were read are TGTGCCAGCAACATGCACGAGACC. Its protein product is CASNMHET. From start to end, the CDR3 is CASNMHETQYF. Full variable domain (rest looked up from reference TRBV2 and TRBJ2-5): EPEVTQTPSHQVTQMGQEVILRCVPISNHLYFYWYRQILGQKVEFLVSFYNNEISEKSEIFDDQFSVERPDGSNFTLKIRSTKLEDSAMYFCASNMHETQYFGPGTRLLVL.

The DNA read from the CDR3 is TGCAGTGCCGTAGCGGAATCCTACGAG. Protein product: CSAVAESYE. The full CDR3 reads CSAVAESYEQYF. The chain links TRBV20-1 to TRBJ2-7, with TRBD2 as a possible D gene (6 bases). The CDR3 extends 3 residues past the end of the read, so its final part is completed from the germline J gene. The CDR3 is 12 amino acids. The V end lost 6 bases, the J end lost 1 base, and 10 bases lay between the germline ends. The germline CDR1 and CDR2 sequences are DFQATT and SNEGSKA (reference sequence).

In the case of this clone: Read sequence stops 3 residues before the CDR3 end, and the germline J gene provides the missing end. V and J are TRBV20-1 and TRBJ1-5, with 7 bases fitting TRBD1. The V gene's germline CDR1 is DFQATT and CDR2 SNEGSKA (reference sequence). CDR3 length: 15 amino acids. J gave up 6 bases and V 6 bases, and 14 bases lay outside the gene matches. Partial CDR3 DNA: TGCAGTGCCAAAAAACGAACAGGGGTTCTTCAGCCC. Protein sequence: CSAKKRTGVLQP. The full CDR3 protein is CSAKKRTGVLQPQHF.

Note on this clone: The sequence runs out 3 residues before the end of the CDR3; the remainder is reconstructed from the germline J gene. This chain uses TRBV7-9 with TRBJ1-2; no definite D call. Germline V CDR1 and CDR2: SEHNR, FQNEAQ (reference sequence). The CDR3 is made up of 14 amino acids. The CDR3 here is CASTSSGKADTYTF. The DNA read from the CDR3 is TGTGCCAGCACCTCCAGCGGGAAGGCAGATACC.

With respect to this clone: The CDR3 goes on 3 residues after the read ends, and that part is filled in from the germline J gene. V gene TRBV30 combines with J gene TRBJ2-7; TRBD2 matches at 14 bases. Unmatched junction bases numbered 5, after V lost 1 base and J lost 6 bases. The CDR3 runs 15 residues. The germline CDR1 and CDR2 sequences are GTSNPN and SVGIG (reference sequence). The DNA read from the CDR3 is TGTGCCTGGAGTGCAAAGGGACTAGCGGGAGCCGAG. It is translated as CAWSAKGLAGAE. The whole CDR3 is CAWSAKGLAGAEQYF.

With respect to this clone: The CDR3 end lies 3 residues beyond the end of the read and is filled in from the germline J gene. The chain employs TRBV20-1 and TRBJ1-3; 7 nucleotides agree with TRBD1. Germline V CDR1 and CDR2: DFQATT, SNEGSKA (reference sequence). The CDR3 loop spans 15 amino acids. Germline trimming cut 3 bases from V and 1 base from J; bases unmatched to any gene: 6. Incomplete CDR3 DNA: TGCAGTGCTAGCCCCGACAGGGAGTCTGGAAACACC. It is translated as CSASPDRESGNT. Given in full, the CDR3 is CSASPDRESGNTIYF.

The CDR3: CAISGGGSIYNEQFF. The sequenced part of the CDR3 DNA is TGTGCCATCAGTGGAGGAGGGTCAATATACAATGAG. The J gene is TRBJ2-1, the V gene TRBV10-3, with D possibly TRBD2 on 6 matching bases. The read ends 3 residues shy of where the CDR3 ends; the end is completed using the germline J gene. Trimming pared 4 bases from V and 4 bases from J, leaving 14 bases between. The CDR3 length is 15 residues. CDR1 and CDR2 from the germline V gene are ENHRY and SYGVKD.

CDR3 amino acids: CASSLEDSGYDYTF. CDR3 DNA, as far as it was read: TGTGCCAGTAGCCTAGAGGACAGCGGCTACGAC. This chain links TRBV19 with TRBJ1-2; possibly TRBD1 for D (6 bases). The read terminates 3 residues ahead of where the CDR3 ends, so the germline J gene completes it. CDR1 LNHDA and CDR2 SQIVND come from the germline V gene (reference sequence). CDR3 size: 14 residues.

The covered CDR3 bases are TGTGCCACCAGTGATCCCGCAACAGGCGACTACAATGAG. It translates to CATSDPATGDYNE. In full, the CDR3 reads CATSDPATGDYNEQFF. This rearrangement joins TRBV24-1 to TRBJ2-1, with D perhaps matching TRBD1 (5 bases). The CDR3 extends 3 residues past the end of the read, so its final part is completed from the germline J gene. V was cut by 3 bases and J by 3 bases, with 14 bases left in between. The V gene's germline CDR1 is KGHDR and CDR2 SFDVKD. The CDR3 is 16 amino acids.

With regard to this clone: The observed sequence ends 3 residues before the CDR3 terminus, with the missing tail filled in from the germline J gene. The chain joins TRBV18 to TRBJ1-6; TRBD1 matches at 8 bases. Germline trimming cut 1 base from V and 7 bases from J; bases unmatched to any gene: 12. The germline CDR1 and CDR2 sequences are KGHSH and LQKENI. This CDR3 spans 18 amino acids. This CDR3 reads CASSPQGTGGGTNSPLHF. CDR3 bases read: TGTGCCAGCTCACCACAAGGGACAGGAGGAGGAACAAATTCACCC.

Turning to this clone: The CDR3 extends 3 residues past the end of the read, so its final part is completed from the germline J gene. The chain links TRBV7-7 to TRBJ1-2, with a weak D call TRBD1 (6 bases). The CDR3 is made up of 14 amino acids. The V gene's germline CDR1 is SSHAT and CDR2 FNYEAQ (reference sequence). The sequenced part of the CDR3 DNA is TGTGCCAGCAGCCCATCTACAGGGTTCTACGAC. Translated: CASSPSTGFYD. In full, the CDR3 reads CASSPSTGFYDYTF.

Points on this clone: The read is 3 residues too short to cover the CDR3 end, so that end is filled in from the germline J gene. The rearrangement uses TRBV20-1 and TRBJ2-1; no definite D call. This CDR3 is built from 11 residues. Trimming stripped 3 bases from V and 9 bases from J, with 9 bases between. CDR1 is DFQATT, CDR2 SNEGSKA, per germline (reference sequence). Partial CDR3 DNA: TGCAGTGCTAGTCGTCTCAGTGAG. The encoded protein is CSASRLSE. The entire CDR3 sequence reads CSASRLSEQFF.

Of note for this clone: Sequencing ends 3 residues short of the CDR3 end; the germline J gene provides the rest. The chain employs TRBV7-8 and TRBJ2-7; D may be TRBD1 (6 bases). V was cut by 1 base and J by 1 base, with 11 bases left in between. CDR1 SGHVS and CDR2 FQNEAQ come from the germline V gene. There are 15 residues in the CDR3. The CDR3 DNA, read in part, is TGTGCCAGCAGCTTAGGCGGCAGGGGTTCCTACGAG. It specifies CASSLGGRGSYE. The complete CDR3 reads CASSLGGRGSYEQYF.

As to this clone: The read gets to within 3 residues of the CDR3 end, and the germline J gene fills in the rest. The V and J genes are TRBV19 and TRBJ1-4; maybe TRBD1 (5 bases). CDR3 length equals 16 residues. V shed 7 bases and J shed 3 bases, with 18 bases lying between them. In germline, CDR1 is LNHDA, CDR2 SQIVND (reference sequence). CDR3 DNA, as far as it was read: TGTGCCAGTATTGACGGTGCAGGGTTTTCTAATGAAAAA. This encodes CASIDGAGFSNEK. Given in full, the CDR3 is CASIDGAGFSNEKLFF.

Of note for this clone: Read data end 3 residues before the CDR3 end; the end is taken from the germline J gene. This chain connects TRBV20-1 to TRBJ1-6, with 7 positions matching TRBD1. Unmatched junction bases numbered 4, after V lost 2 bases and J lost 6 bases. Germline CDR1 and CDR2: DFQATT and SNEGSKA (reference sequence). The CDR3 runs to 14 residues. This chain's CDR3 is CSARRDSLNSPLHF. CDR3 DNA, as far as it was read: TGCAGTGCTAGAAGGGACAGCCTTAATTCACCC.

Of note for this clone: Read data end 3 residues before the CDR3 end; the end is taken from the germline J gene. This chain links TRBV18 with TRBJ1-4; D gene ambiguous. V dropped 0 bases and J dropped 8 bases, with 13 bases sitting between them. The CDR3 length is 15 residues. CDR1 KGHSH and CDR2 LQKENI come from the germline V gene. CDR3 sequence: CASSPPYGAGEKLFF. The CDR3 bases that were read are TGTGCCAGCTCACCACCGTACGGCGCGGGAGAAAAA.

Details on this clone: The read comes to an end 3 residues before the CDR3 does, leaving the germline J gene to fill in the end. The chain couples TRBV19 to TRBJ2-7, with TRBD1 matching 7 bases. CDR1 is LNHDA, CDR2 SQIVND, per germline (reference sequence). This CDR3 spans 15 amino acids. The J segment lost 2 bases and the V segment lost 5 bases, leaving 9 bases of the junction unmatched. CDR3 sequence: CASSPVGQGAYEQYF. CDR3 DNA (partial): TGTGCCAGTAGTCCGGTTGGGCAGGGGGCCTACGAG. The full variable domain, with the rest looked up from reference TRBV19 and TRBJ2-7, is DGGITQSPKYLFRKEGQNVTLSCEQNLNHDAMYWYRQDPGQGLRLIYYSQIVNDFQKGDIAEGYSVSREKKESFPLTVTSAQKNPTAFYLCASSPVGQGAYEQYFGPGTRLTVT.